This T cell receptor beta chain emerged from a study of cytomegalovirus exposure and HLA in healthy donors. Study context: Early released data comprised around 85 million unique TCRs from HLA-typed donors.

This CDR3 has 13 amino acids. V was trimmed by 4 bases and J by 3 bases, leaving 8 bases between them. Germline V CDR1 and CDR2: SGHAT, FQNNGV. PCR used 60 Vbeta primers and 13 Jbeta primers. The method was immunoSEQ multiplex PCR; TCRdb's version includes in-frame clones alone and lacks a portion of them. Among 100,000 to 150,000 clones, more than 80% were seen once, and the ten largest hold 1%. The sequence was obtained from a man aged 35-49 years in good health and CMV-seronegative. The genes are TRBV11-2 and TRBJ2-3; D is perhaps TRBD1 (5 bases). Sequencing used PBMCs. The CDR3 nucleotides are TGTGCCAGCAGCTCTGGACATACAGATACGCAGTATTTT. It codes for CASSSGHTDTQYF. Filled out from reference TRBV11-2 and TRBJ2-3, the complete variable domain reads EAGVAQSPRYKIIEKRQSVAFWCNPISGHATLYWYQQILGQGPKLLIQFQNNGVVDDSQLPKDRFSAERLKGVDSTLKIQPAKLEDSAVYLCASSSGHTDTQYFGPGTRLTVL.